What follows are 15 T cell receptor beta chains derived from one specimen sequenced in a study of response to subunit inactivated influenza vaccine. In TCRdb, the RT-PCR reads were re-called with MiXCR into one record per CDR3 protein. The sample records around 530,000 distinct CDR3 sequences, 15% to 20% being singletons. The source was CD4+ T cells sorted from PBMCs, collected less than 30 months after vaccination. All receptors come from a man aged 45 to 75 who received an inactivated influenza vaccine.

The chain joins TRBV20-1 to TRBJ2-1; either TRBD1 or TRBD2 may supply D (5 bases each). V was pared by 5 bases and J by 7 bases, with 15 bases between. Germline CDR1 and CDR2: DFQATT and SNEGSKA (reference sequence). The CDR3 length is 13 residues. DNA of the CDR3: TGCAGTGCTCCTACTAGTTGGGGGAATGAGCAGTTCTTC. Residues: CSAPTSWGNEQFF.

This rearrangement joins TRBV4-3 to TRBJ2-1, with 8 bases lining up with TRBD1. CDR3 length equals 16 residues. V lost 0 bases and J lost 3; bases outside the gene matches: 4. Germline assignment: CDR1 LGHNA and CDR2 YSLEER. The CDR3 DNA reads TGCGCCAGCAGCCAAGATTACAGGGGGAACTACAATGAGCAGTTCTTC. This translates into CASSQDYRGNYNEQFF.

The rearrangement uses TRBV30 and TRBJ2-2; D gene uncertain. The CDR3 extends over 14 amino acids. Germline CDR1 reads GTSNPN; CDR2 reads SVGIG (reference sequence). V was pared by 8 bases and J by 3 bases, with 16 bases between. The DNA for the CDR3 is TGTGCCCGAAGGTTGGGGTTGGACACCGGGGAGCTGTTTTTT. Encoded protein: CARRLGLDTGELFF.

This clonotype has a count of ten or more. The chain employs TRBV5-6 and TRBJ1-3; no firm D call. V was pared by 4 bases and J by 0 bases, with 17 bases between. This CDR3 spans 17 amino acids. From germline, CDR1 is SGHDT and CDR2 YYEEEE. The CDR3, as DNA: TGTGCCAGCAGCCCGGCATCTGACCGCTTCTCTGGAAACACCATATATTTT. Translated: CASSPASDRFSGNTIYF.

The rearrangement joins TRBV7-2 to TRBJ1-5; D gene unclear. Germline V gene data show CDR1 as SGHTA and CDR2 as FQGNSA. V was cut by 5 bases and J by 0 bases, with 11 bases left in between. The CDR3 contains 15 residues. The CDR3 coding sequence is TGTGCCAGCAGCCCCCGAAGTTATAGCAATCAGCCCCAGCATTTT. It codes for CASSPRSYSNQPQHF.

The chain carries TRBV3-1 and TRBJ1-1, with 7 bases lining up with TRBD1. The germline V gene has CDR1 LGHDT and CDR2 YNNKEL (reference sequence). V lost 4 bases to trimming and J lost 10 bases; unmatched junction nucleotides: 12. The CDR3 consists of 14 residues. The CDR3 sequence: CASSPTGRSQVAFF. DNA of the CDR3: TGTGCCAGCAGCCCGACAGGGCGAAGCCAAGTAGCTTTCTTT.

The V call is TRBV7-8, the J call TRBJ2-7, with TRBD1 as a possible D gene (6 bases). V shed 7 bases and J shed 7 bases, with 20 bases lying between them. Germline-derived CDR1 and CDR2 are SGHVS and FQNEAQ. The CDR3 sequence is 14 residues long. CDR3 bases: TGTGCCAGCACGCTGGGGGCGCGACCAGAAGAGCAGTACTTC. It yields the protein CASTLGARPEEQYF.

V usage is TRBV19 and J usage is TRBJ1-5, with unresolved D. CDR3 length: 15 residues. The V and J ends lost 5 bases and 0 bases respectively, with 11 bases between them. Germline V CDR1 and CDR2: LNHDA, SQIVND (reference sequence). The CDR3 DNA follows: TGTGCCAGTAGTGGGCAGAGAAATAGCAATCAGCCCCAGCATTTT. Translation: CASSGQRNSNQPQHF.

A few counts support this clonotype. This rearrangement joins TRBV6-5 to TRBJ1-1, with D unresolved. The CDR3 loop spans 14 amino acids. V lost 2 bases to trimming and J lost 5 bases, with 12 bases between them. The germline V gene has CDR1 MNHEY and CDR2 SVGAGI. Here the CDR3 DNA reads TGTGCCAGCAGTTACGGGGAGACAAGGACTGAAGCTTTCTTT. Its protein product is CASSYGETRTEAFF.

The CDR3 sequence is CASRGGVGRGTSTDTQYF. Here the CDR3 DNA reads TGCGCCAGCAGAGGCGGGGTTGGCAGGGGAACTAGCACAGATACGCAGTATTTT. The V and J genes are TRBV5-1 and TRBJ2-3; D could derive from TRBD1 or TRBD2 (6 bases each). The CDR3 is 18 residues long. Germline V gene data show CDR1 as SGHRS and CDR2 as YFSETQ. The ends were cut back, 5 bases at V and 0 bases at J, with 22 bases in the middle.

V gene TRBV6-1 combines with J gene TRBJ1-5; D may be TRBD1 (6 bases). The V and J ends lost 8 bases and 2 bases respectively, with 19 bases between them. The germline CDR1 and CDR2 sequences are MNHNS and SASEGT. The CDR3 has 16 residues. In nucleotides, the CDR3 is TGTGCCAGCTCAAGGGGTGCCCCAGGGGGCAATCAGCCCCAGCATTTT. Protein product: CASSRGAPGGNQPQHF.

A word on this clonotype: The conserved phenylalanine or tryptophan is not found at the CDR3 terminus, so this likely reflects a read error. The rearrangement joins TRBV11-2 to TRBJ2-1; the D is unclear. The germline V gene encodes CDR1 SGHAT and CDR2 FQNNGV. V lost 5 bases and J 7 bases, leaving 9 bases between the germline ends. The CDR3 totals 12 residues. This chain's CDR3 is CASSPQLNEQFL. The CDR3 DNA reads as TGTGCCAGCAGCCCCCAGTTGAATGAGCAGTTCCTC.

This chain joins TRBV19 and TRBJ1-1, with D possibly being TRBD1 (6 bases). This CDR3 is 17 amino acids long. V was clipped by 6 bases and J by 0 bases, with 20 bases between them. Germline V lookup: CDR1 LNHDA, CDR2 SQIVND (reference sequence). CDR3 nucleotide sequence: TGTGCCAGTAGGATTATTACGGGGGCGAGAATGAACACTGAAGCTTTCTTT. This translates into CASRIITGARMNTEAFF.

This clonotype was recorded a few times. The V call is TRBV11-2, the J call TRBJ1-1; TRBD1 agrees at 7 bases. V dropped 1 base and J dropped 3; count of bases not matched to a gene: 2. The CDR3 runs 14 residues. Germline V gene sequence: CDR1 SGHAT, CDR2 FQNNGV. The CDR3 here is CASSLVQGDTEAFF. CDR3 coding DNA: TGTGCCAGCAGCTTAGTTCAGGGGGACACTGAAGCTTTCTTT.

This clonotype was picked up a small number of times. The CDR3 DNA reads as TGCAGTGCTCCGGGACAGGGAATCGATGAGCAGTTCTTC. This sequence encodes CSAPGQGIDEQFF. The rearrangement links TRBV20-1 to TRBJ2-1; the match to TRBD1 covers 9 bases. CDR1 and CDR2 from the germline V gene are DFQATT and SNEGSKA (reference sequence). The CDR3 is 13 residues long. The V gene end was trimmed by 5 bases and the J gene end by 8 bases; junction bases not matched to a gene: 7.